These 18 T cell receptor beta chains were sequenced from one sample in a study of blood T cell repertoires in COVID-19. TCRdb keeps only in-frame clones here, not all; method: immunoSEQ multiplex PCR. This sample yields about 31,000 clones, of which 80% to 90% are seen a single time; 15% to 20% belongs to the top ten. The sequencing sample was made of peripheral blood. Receptors originate from a man older than 75 with acute or convalescent COVID-19.

The chain is built from TRBV6-4 and TRBJ2-2; no clear D. V dropped 10 bases and J dropped 3 bases, with 15 bases sitting between them. This CDR3 spans 14 amino acids. The germline V gene has CDR1 MRHNA and CDR2 SNTAGT. The CDR3 nucleotides are TGTGCCACCAGCCAAGAAGAGGACACCGGGGAGCTGTTTTTT. It specifies CATSQEEDTGELFF.

The chain carries TRBV18 and TRBJ1-1; D is unclear. V was pared by 3 bases and J by 2 bases, with 10 bases between. CDR1 is KGHSH, CDR2 LQKENI, per germline. This CDR3 has 14 amino acids. This CDR3 reads CASSPEQSNTEAFF. Here the CDR3 DNA reads TGTGCCAGCTCACCGGAACAGTCCAACACTGAAGCTTTCTTT.

The V call is TRBV30, the J call TRBJ2-7; TRBD1 matches at 9 bases. After removal of 2 bases from V and 7 bases from J, the junction contained 6 bases not matched to a gene. The CDR3 extends over 13 amino acids. In germline, CDR1 is GTSNPN, CDR2 SVGIG (reference sequence). CDR3 sequence (DNA): TGTGCCTGGAGTCGACAGGGGGTGAGAGAGCAGTACTTC. It codes for CAWSRQGVREQYF.

The CDR3 coding sequence is TGTGCCAGCAGTTTGGTCGGTTCCAATCAGCCCCAGCATTTT. It codes for CASSLVGSNQPQHF. The rearrangement links TRBV28 to TRBJ1-5; D gene ambiguous. Trimming shortened V by 3 bases and J by 3 bases, and 9 bases separated the two germline ends. From germline, CDR1 is MDHEN and CDR2 SYDVKM. This CDR3 region has 14 residues.

This rearrangement joins TRBV19 to TRBJ2-3; no clear D. Trimming removed 4 bases at V and 0 bases at J, with 11 bases between. This CDR3 is 15 amino acids long. Germline lookup yields CDR1 LNHDA and CDR2 SQIVND (reference sequence). CDR3 DNA sequence: TGTGCCAGTAGTAGGAGTACCTTTAGCACAGATACGCAGTATTTT. This gives the protein CASSRSTFSTDTQYF.

The V and J genes are TRBV5-1 and TRBJ2-2; 8 bases map to TRBD1. The CDR3 consists of 16 residues. The germline V gene has CDR1 SGHRS and CDR2 YFSETQ. V was clipped by 0 bases and J by 2 bases; unmatched bases: 3. The CDR3 region has the DNA TGCGCCAGCAGCTTGGACGGGACAGGAAACACCGGGGAGCTGTTTTTT. This codes for CASSLDGTGNTGELFF.

The chain links TRBV19 to TRBJ2-3, with D possibly TRBD2 on 6 matching bases. V lost 7 bases and J lost 2, with 10 bases in between. Germline V gene sequence: CDR1 LNHDA, CDR2 SQIVND (reference sequence). There are 13 residues in the CDR3. CDR3 protein: CASTGRYTDTQYF. In DNA form, the CDR3 reads TGTGCCAGTACAGGGAGGTACACAGATACGCAGTATTTT.

J is TRBJ2-2 and V is TRBV9; no clear D. V was cut by 0 bases and J by 1 base, with 10 bases left in between. The CDR3 contains 16 residues. CDR1 and CDR2 from the germline V gene are SGDLS and YYNGEE. CDR3 nucleotides: TGTGCCAGCAGCGTAGGAGCGAGTCAGAACACCGGGGAGCTGTTTTTT. Protein: CASSVGASQNTGELFF.

The chain recombines TRBV18 with TRBJ2-7; 8 bases match TRBD1. V lost 1 base and J lost 6; bases outside the gene matches: 8. The CDR3 totals 15 residues. Germline V CDR1 and CDR2: KGHSH, LQKENI. The CDR3 loop is CASSPRSQGVFEQYF. The CDR3, as DNA: TGTGCCAGCTCACCACGGTCACAGGGGGTGTTCGAGCAGTACTTC.

The chain is built from TRBV9 and TRBJ1-1, with TRBD1 matching over 7 bases. Germline CDR1 and CDR2: SGDLS and YYNGEE. The CDR3 contains 14 residues. With V trimmed by 4 bases and J by 2 bases, 5 bases remained unmatched. CDR3 bases: TGTGCCAGCAGCTCGAACAGGGGCAACACTGAAGCTTTCTTT. Its translation: CASSSNRGNTEAFF.

This rearrangement joins TRBV4-2 to TRBJ1-2, with TRBD1 matching over 7 bases. CDR1 is LGHNA and CDR2 is YNFKEQ in the germline V gene. The J segment lost 6 bases and the V segment lost 4 bases, leaving 11 bases of the junction unmatched. This CDR3 is built from 15 residues. CDR3 in amino acids: CASSRATGILDGYTF. The CDR3 nucleotides read TGTGCCAGCAGCCGAGCGACAGGGATATTGGATGGCTACACCTTC.

Here the CDR3 DNA reads TGTGCCAGTAGTACCTTTGAGGGGGCTGACACCTTC. Protein product: CASSTFEGADTF. The V gene is TRBV19, the J gene TRBJ1-2, with TRBD1 matching 7 bases. Germline loops: CDR1 LNHDA, CDR2 SQIVND (reference sequence). Trimming took 4 bases from V and 12 from J; bases not matched to a gene: 8. The CDR3 runs 12 residues.

The chain couples TRBV7-9 to TRBJ1-4, with D perhaps TRBD1 (5 bases). Germline V CDR1 and CDR2: SEHNR, FQNEAQ (reference sequence). The V and J ends lost 2 bases and 4 bases respectively, with 14 bases between them. The CDR3 totals 16 residues. CDR3 DNA sequence: TGTGCCAGCAGCTTAATGAGACAGCCGCGTAATGAAAAACTGTTTTTT. Translating gives CASSLMRQPRNEKLFF.

This clone was recorded only once. The chain joins TRBV7-2 to TRBJ2-1; tentatively, D is TRBD2 (5 bases). The length of the CDR3 is 15 residues. The germline gives CDR1 SGHTA, CDR2 FQGNSA. The V end was cut by 5 bases, the J end by 0 bases, with 11 bases between. The CDR3 sequence is CASSGFRDSYNEQFF. Here the CDR3 DNA reads TGTGCCAGCAGCGGATTCCGGGACTCCTACAATGAGCAGTTCTTC.

The chain recombines TRBV7-8 with TRBJ2-1; no clear D gene. Per the germline V gene, CDR1 is SGHVS and CDR2 is FQNEAQ. The CDR3 sequence is 12 residues long. V was cut by 5 bases and J by 8 bases, with 10 bases left in between. Here the CDR3 DNA reads TGTGCCAGCAGCCCAGGCTGGCATGAGCAGTTCTTC. Protein: CASSPGWHEQFF.

This chain connects TRBV6-5 to TRBJ2-4; possible D gene TRBD2, 5 bases. Trimming removed 7 bases at V and 4 bases at J, with 17 bases between. The CDR3 runs 15 residues. The germline V gene encodes CDR1 MNHEY and CDR2 SVGAGI. CDR3 sequence: CASTALGPGKNIQYF. The CDR3 DNA reads as TGTGCCAGCACCGCTCTCGGACCGGGAAAAAACATTCAGTACTTC.

The chain combines TRBV5-1 with TRBJ1-3; D not certain. V was trimmed by 0 bases and J by 2 bases, leaving 6 bases between them. Looked up from germline, CDR1 is SGHRS and CDR2 is YFSETQ. The CDR3 has 14 amino acids. CDR3: CASSLETAGNTIYF. The CDR3 DNA reads as TGCGCCAGCAGCTTGGAGACTGCTGGAAACACCATATATTTT.

The table lists this clone with a few counts. This chain connects TRBV9 to TRBJ2-1; 7 bases map to TRBD1. This CDR3 region has 15 residues. CDR1 and CDR2 (germline): SGDLS, YYNGEE. V lost 3 bases to trimming and J lost 4 bases; unmatched junction nucleotides: 7. The CDR3 protein is CASSGRGPPYNEQFF. Here the CDR3 DNA reads TGTGCCAGCAGCGGTAGGGGGCCGCCTTACAATGAGCAGTTCTTC. Drawing the rest from reference TRBV9 and TRBJ2-1, the complete variable domain is DSGVTQTPKHLITATGQRVTLRCSPRSGDLSVYWYQQSLDQGLQFLIQYYNGEERAKGNILERFSAQQFPDLHSELNLSSLELGDSALYFCASSGRGPPYNEQFFGPGTRLTVL.